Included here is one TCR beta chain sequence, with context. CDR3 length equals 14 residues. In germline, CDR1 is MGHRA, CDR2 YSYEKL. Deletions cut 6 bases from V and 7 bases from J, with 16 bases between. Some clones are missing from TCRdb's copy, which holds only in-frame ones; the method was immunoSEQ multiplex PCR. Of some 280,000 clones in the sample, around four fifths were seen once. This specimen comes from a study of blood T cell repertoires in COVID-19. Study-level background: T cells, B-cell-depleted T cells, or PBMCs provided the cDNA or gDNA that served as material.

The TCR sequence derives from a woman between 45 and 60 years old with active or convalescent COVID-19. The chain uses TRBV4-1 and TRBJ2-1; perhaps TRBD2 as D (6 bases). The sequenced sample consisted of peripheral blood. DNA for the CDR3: TGCGCCAGCAGGACCCTGCGCGGGGCGAATGAGCAGTTCTTC. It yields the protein CASRTLRGANEQFF.